Below, one TCR beta chain is given with its context. In the authors' methods: Nucleated cell counts were estimated from reference gene primer amplification. Assay: immunoSEQ multiplex PCR; the TCRdb copy retains only in-frame clones and omits some. V and J calls and clone size are those listed in that table; D and trimming were worked out from the DNA. This repertoire shows some 140,000 clones, 86% found once; its top ten account for 15% to 20%. The data were obtained in a study of blood T cell repertoires in COVID-19. This CDR3 is 16 amino acids long. CDR1 and CDR2 (germline): SEHNR, FQNEAQ (reference sequence). V shed 1 base, J shed 2 bases, and the junction held 8 bases outside the gene matches.

The receptor's source is a woman between 50 and 59 years old who had recovered from COVID-19. The chain combines TRBV7-9 with TRBJ2-7; 7 bases match TRBD1. Source material: peripheral blood. CDR3: CASSLGSQGVPYEQYF. Written as DNA, the CDR3 is TGTGCCAGCAGCTTAGGGTCCCAGGGGGTTCCCTACGAGCAGTACTTC.